This T cell receptor beta chain emerged from a study of blood T cell repertoires in COVID-19. As for the study in general: Sources were T cells, B-cell-depleted T cells, or PBMCs; the material itself was cDNA or gDNA.

Germline-derived CDR1 and CDR2 are SGHRS and YFSETQ. The CDR3 has 14 residues. Trimming shortened V by 0 bases and J by 6 bases, and 13 bases separated the two germline ends. Generated by immunoSEQ multiplex PCR, the TCRdb table keeps only in-frame clones and is missing some. The data show approximately 340,000 clones, about 86% seen once. The specimen sequenced was peripheral blood. The chain employs TRBV5-1 and TRBJ2-7; D is unresolved. This TCR derives from a man between 25 and 39 years old with active or convalescent COVID-19. CDR3 bases: TGCGCCAGCAGCTTGGCCGTAGCCCTCGGCGAGCAGTACTTC. Protein sequence: CASSLAVALGEQYF.